Below are 24 T cell receptor beta chains sequenced from a single sample in a study of blood T cell repertoires in COVID-19. Using immunoSEQ multiplex PCR, the repertoire was profiled, and TCRdb retains in-frame clones only, with some absent. Counted here are fewer than 200,000 clones, about 84% occurring once; the ten biggest clones make up approximately 12%. Sequencing was done on a sample of PBMCs or T cells enriched from blood (not recorded which). Every receptor here comes from a man aged 45-60 years who had recovered from COVID-19.

This chain links TRBV20-1 with TRBJ2-3, with TRBD1 matching 7 bases. Trimming cost V 7 bases and J 5 bases; bases outside gene matches: 3. The CDR3 runs 11 residues. The germline V gene has CDR1 DFQATT and CDR2 SNEGSKA (reference sequence). The CDR3 DNA sequence: TGCAGTGGACAGGGTCAAGATACGCAGTATTTT. Translating it yields CSGQGQDTQYF.

V usage is TRBV5-4 and J usage is TRBJ2-3; 11 nucleotides agree with TRBD1. CDR1 is SGHNT, CDR2 YYREEE, per germline (reference sequence). The CDR3 is made up of 17 amino acids. V lost 4 bases, J lost 9 bases, and 16 bases stayed unmatched. The CDR3 protein is CASSRAGGQGAVGTQYF. CDR3 bases: TGTGCCAGCAGCCGCGCAGGTGGACAGGGGGCGGTGGGGACGCAGTATTTT.

This chain connects TRBV7-9 to TRBJ2-2, with D unresolved. V shed 1 base and J shed 5 bases, with 5 bases lying between them. This CDR3 comprises 13 residues. Germline-derived CDR1 and CDR2 are SEHNR and FQNEAQ (reference sequence). The CDR3 DNA reads as TGTGCCAGCAGCTTAGTTGAGACCGGGGAGCTGTTTTTT. This sequence encodes CASSLVETGELFF.

V and J are TRBV7-6 and TRBJ1-1, with D uncertain. Germline V gene lookup returns CDR1 SGHVS and CDR2 FNYEAQ. This CDR3 is 17 amino acids long. The V end lost 2 bases, the J end lost 0 bases, and 16 bases lay between the germline ends. This CDR3 is CASSLQVVSVMNTEAFF. The CDR3 DNA reads TGTGCCAGCAGCTTACAAGTCGTTTCGGTTATGAACACTGAAGCTTTCTTT.

This chain links TRBV7-8 with TRBJ1-4, with D hard to call. CDR1 SGHVS and CDR2 FQNEAQ come from the germline V gene. The CDR3 runs 15 residues. V lost 2 bases, J lost 4 bases, and 11 bases lay in between. CDR3 loop: CASSLSVAFNEKLFF. The DNA for the CDR3 is TGTGCCAGCAGCTTATCTGTAGCCTTTAATGAAAAACTGTTTTTT.

The chain links TRBV7-3 to TRBJ2-3; D is uncertain. This CDR3 is 15 amino acids long. Trimming took off 5 bases at V and 3 bases at J, with 15 bases between the two ends. Germline CDR1 and CDR2: SGHTA and FQGTGA. CDR3 DNA: TGTGCCAGCAGCCAACCGGTATCCGGGACAGATACGCAGTATTTT. The encoded protein is CASSQPVSGTDTQYF.

The chain uses TRBV9 and TRBJ1-4; D is unclear. Trimming pared 0 bases from V and 4 bases from J, leaving 10 bases between. This CDR3 contains 15 residues. The germline gives CDR1 SGDLS, CDR2 YYNGEE. The DNA of the CDR3 is TGTGCCAGCAGCGTAGGAGGGTTGGGTAATGAAAAACTGTTTTTT. Its translation is CASSVGGLGNEKLFF.

The V call is TRBV7-9, the J call TRBJ1-2; 7 nucleotides match TRBD1. This CDR3 has 12 amino acids. CDR1 and CDR2 from the germline V gene are SEHNR and FQNEAQ (reference sequence). The V segment lost 3 bases and the J segment 6 bases; nucleotides outside the gene matches: 1. CDR3: CASSFGQDGYTF. The CDR3 DNA is TGTGCCAGCAGCTTCGGACAGGATGGCTACACCTTC.

The chain recombines TRBV4-2 with TRBJ2-7, with TRBD1 matching over 12 bases. The junction had 7 bases not matched to a gene; V was cut back by 0 bases and J by 7 bases. Looked up from germline, CDR1 is LGHNA and CDR2 is YNFKEQ. This CDR3 region has 16 residues. The CDR3 DNA reads TGTGCCAGCAGCCAAGATCTAGGGACAGGGGGCTTTGAGCAGTACTTC. Translation: CASSQDLGTGGFEQYF.

This sequence joins TRBV7-9 and TRBJ2-7, with TRBD1 matching 9 bases. The germline V gene has CDR1 SEHNR and CDR2 FQNEAQ (reference sequence). The J segment lost 4 bases and the V segment lost 5 bases, leaving 6 bases of the junction unmatched. The CDR3 sequence is 14 residues long. CDR3 nucleotides: TGTGCCAGCAGCACGACAGGGGGAATGTACGAGCAGTACTTC. Translated: CASSTTGGMYEQYF.

This clone was picked up a small number of times. The J gene is TRBJ2-2, the V gene TRBV5-1, with TRBD1 matching 7 bases. Germline assignment: CDR1 SGHRS and CDR2 YFSETQ. V shed 0 bases, J shed 6 bases, and the junction held 2 bases outside the gene matches. The CDR3 contains 14 residues. The CDR3 coding sequence is TGCGCCAGCAGCTTGGCACAGGGGCCCGGGGAGCTGTTTTTT. This codes for CASSLAQGPGELFF.

This clone was recorded many times. The rearrangement uses TRBV27 and TRBJ2-7; 10 nucleotides agree with TRBD1. Trimming removed 5 bases from V and 5 bases from J; junction bases left unmatched: 6. There are 14 residues in the CDR3. Per the germline V gene, CDR1 is MNHEY and CDR2 is SMNVEV (reference sequence). The CDR3, as DNA: TGTGCCAGCAGTGGCCGGGACAGGGGCCACGAGCAGTACTTC. This gives the protein CASSGRDRGHEQYF.

V gene TRBV11-2 combines with J gene TRBJ2-7, with TRBD1 matching over 8 bases. This CDR3 comprises 14 residues. Per the germline V gene, CDR1 is SGHAT and CDR2 is FQNNGV. Losses at the gene ends were 5 bases for V and 4 bases for J; bases not matched to a gene: 7. The CDR3 DNA reads as TGTGCCAGCAGCCGGACAGGGCCCATTTACGAGCAGTACTTC. This encodes CASSRTGPIYEQYF.

J is TRBJ2-2 and V is TRBV7-3; D unclear. Germline CDR1 reads SGHTA; CDR2 reads FQGTGA. The CDR3 length is 12 residues. The germline V and J ends were trimmed by 2 bases and 6 bases, with 4 bases remaining between them. CDR3 sequence reads: CASSLPPGELFF. The CDR3 DNA follows: TGTGCCAGCAGCTTACCTCCCGGGGAGCTGTTTTTT.

The chain couples TRBV28 to TRBJ1-5; 8 positions match TRBD1. The ends lost 10 bases at V and 6 bases at J; junction bases unmatched: 17. The CDR3 totals 16 residues. Looked up from germline, CDR1 is MDHEN and CDR2 is SYDVKM. CDR3 nucleotide sequence: TGTGCCACCCGATTTGCGACAGGGGAAAGGAGTCAGCCCCAGCATTTT. Its protein product is CATRFATGERSQPQHF.

The chain couples TRBV12-3 or TRBV12-4 to TRBJ1-1; 7 bases are shared with TRBD1. V lost 5 bases, J lost 5 bases, and 5 bases stayed unmatched. CDR3 length equals 13 residues. The CDR3 DNA is TGTGCCAGCAGTCTGACAGGGAGGACTGAAGCTTTCTTT. It translates to CASSLTGRTEAFF.

This chain joins TRBV19 and TRBJ1-2; D is unresolved. V lost 5 bases and J 1 base, leaving 14 bases between the germline ends. From germline, CDR1 is LNHDA and CDR2 SQIVND (reference sequence). The CDR3 contains 15 residues. CDR3 nucleotide sequence: TGTGCCAGTAGTCCAACTATCGGGGTTAACTATGGCTACACCTTC. As protein: CASSPTIGVNYGYTF. The whole variable domain, filled in from reference TRBV19 and TRBJ1-2, reads DGGITQSPKYLFRKEGQNVTLSCEQNLNHDAMYWYRQDPGQGLRLIYYSQIVNDFQKGDIAEGYSVSREKKESFPLTVTSAQKNPTAFYLCASSPTIGVNYGYTFGSGTRLTVV.

V usage is TRBV9 and J usage is TRBJ1-5; maybe TRBD1 (5 bases). V was cut by 3 bases and J by 3 bases, with 10 bases left in between. Germline V gene sequence: CDR1 SGDLS, CDR2 YYNGEE. This CDR3 has 14 residues. CDR3 sequence reads: CASSAGTDNQPQHF. In nucleotides, the CDR3 is TGTGCCAGCAGCGCCGGGACTGACAATCAGCCCCAGCATTTT.

This clone was found a few times. V and J are TRBV19 and TRBJ1-6; 10 nucleotides match TRBD1. This CDR3 is 14 amino acids long. The germline V gene has CDR1 LNHDA and CDR2 SQIVND (reference sequence). The V and J ends lost 6 bases and 7 bases, in that order; junction bases with no gene match: 3. This CDR3 is CASSQTGGNSPLHF. CDR3 DNA sequence: TGTGCCAGTAGCCAGACAGGGGGCAATTCACCCCTCCACTTT.

The J gene is TRBJ2-7, the V gene TRBV2, with 12 bases fitting TRBD2. Germline CDR1 is SNHLY and CDR2 is FYNNEI. The V segment lost 6 bases and the J segment 2 bases; nucleotides outside the gene matches: 11. This CDR3 contains 17 residues. Written as DNA, the CDR3 is TGTGCCAGCAGCGCAAGTAGACTAGCGGGGGTACCCTACGAGCAGTACTTC. Protein: CASSASRLAGVPYEQYF.

This clone came up once. The rearrangement joins TRBV29-1 to TRBJ2-7, with 9 bases lining up with TRBD1. V dropped 8 bases and J dropped 4; count of bases not matched to a gene: 6. There are 12 residues in the CDR3. In germline, CDR1 is SQVTM, CDR2 ANQGSEA. The CDR3 reads CSTRTGAYEQYF. For the CDR3, the DNA is TGCAGCACAAGGACAGGGGCGTACGAGCAGTACTTC.

The chain has TRBV7-9 and TRBJ1-2; D not resolved. The CDR3 consists of 12 residues. With 1 base removed from V and 3 bases from J, the gap between germline ends came to 3 bases. Germline V lookup: CDR1 SEHNR, CDR2 FQNEAQ (reference sequence). The chain's CDR3 is CASSLVDYGYTF. CDR3 nucleotide sequence: TGTGCCAGCAGCTTAGTCGACTATGGCTACACCTTC. Filled out from reference TRBV7-9 and TRBJ1-2, the complete variable domain reads DTGVSQNPRHKITKRGQNVTFRCDPISEHNRLYWYRQTLGQGPEFLTYFQNEAQLEKSRLLSDRFSAERPKGSFSTLEIQRTEQGDSAMYLCASSLVDYGYTFGSGTRLTVV.

This clone showed up just once. This chain joins TRBV15 and TRBJ1-4, with 10 bases lining up with TRBD1. With 6 bases clipped from V and 8 bases from J, the junction kept 6 bases outside the gene matches. This CDR3 comprises 14 residues. The V gene's germline CDR1 is LNHNV and CDR2 YYDKDF (reference sequence). CDR3 loop: CATRDGTGEEKLFF. For the CDR3, the DNA is TGTGCCACCAGAGATGGGACAGGGGAAGAAAAACTGTTTTTT.

Written as DNA, the CDR3 is TGTGCCATCAGCCCGGACAGGGGGCGAGAGAACACCGGGGAGCTGTTTTTT. It translates to CAISPDRGRENTGELFF. The rearrangement joins TRBV10-3 to TRBJ2-2; TRBD1 matches 11 bases. Germline V lookup: CDR1 ENHRY, CDR2 SYGVKD. V was pared by 6 bases and J by 1 base, with 7 bases of the junction left unmatched. The CDR3 has 17 amino acids.